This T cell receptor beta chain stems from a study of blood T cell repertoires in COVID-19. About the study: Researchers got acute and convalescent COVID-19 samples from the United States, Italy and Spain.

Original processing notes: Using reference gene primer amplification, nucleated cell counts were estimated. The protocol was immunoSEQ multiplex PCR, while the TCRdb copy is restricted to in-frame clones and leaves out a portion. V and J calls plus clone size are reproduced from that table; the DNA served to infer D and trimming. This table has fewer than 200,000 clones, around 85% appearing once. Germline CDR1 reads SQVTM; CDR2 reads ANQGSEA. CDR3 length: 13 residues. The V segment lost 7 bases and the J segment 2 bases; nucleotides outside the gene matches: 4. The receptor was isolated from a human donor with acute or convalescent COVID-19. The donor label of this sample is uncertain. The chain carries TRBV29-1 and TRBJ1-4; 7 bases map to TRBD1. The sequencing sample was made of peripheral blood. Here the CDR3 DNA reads TGCAGCGCCGAGGGGGCGACTAATGAAAAACTGTTTTTT. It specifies CSAEGATNEKLFF.